The entry below gives a single T cell receptor (beta chain) sequence along with its context. In the original workflow: Using reference gene primer amplification, nucleated cell counts were estimated. Profiled with immunoSEQ multiplex PCR; TCRdb holds only in-frame clones, not every one. V and J calls and clone size are given by that table; D and trimming were obtained from the DNA. The sample has about 370,000 clones, roughly 90% seen once. The CDR3 runs to 15 residues. CDR1 is SGHAT and CDR2 is FQNNGV in the germline V gene. Trimming at V came to 2 bases and at J to 5 bases, leaving 3 bases not matched to a gene. This sample is part of a study of blood T cell repertoires in COVID-19. Study-wide context: There were acute and convalescent COVID-19 samples, and they came from the United States, Italy and Spain. Nucleic acid was either cDNA or gDNA, and it came from T cells, B-cell-depleted T cells, or PBMCs.

The TCR sequence derives from a woman between 35 and 50 years old who had been exposed to COVID-19. Source material: PBMCs or T cells enriched from blood (not recorded which). This chain connects TRBV11-2 to TRBJ2-1, with 10 bases matching TRBD1. The CDR3 DNA is TGTGCCAGCAGCTTATCGGGACAGGGGAACAATGAGCAGTTCTTC. It yields the protein CASSLSGQGNNEQFF.